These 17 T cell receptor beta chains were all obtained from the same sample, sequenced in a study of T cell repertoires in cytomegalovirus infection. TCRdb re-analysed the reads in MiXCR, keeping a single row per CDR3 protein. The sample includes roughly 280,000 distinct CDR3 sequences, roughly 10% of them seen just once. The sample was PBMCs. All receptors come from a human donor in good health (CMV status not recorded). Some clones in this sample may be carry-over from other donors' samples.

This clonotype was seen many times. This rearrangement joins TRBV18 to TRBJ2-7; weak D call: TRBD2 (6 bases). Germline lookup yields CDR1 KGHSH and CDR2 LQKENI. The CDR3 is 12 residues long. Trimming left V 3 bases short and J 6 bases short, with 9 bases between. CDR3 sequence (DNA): TGTGCCAGCTCACCGTTGGAGGGCGAGCAGTACTTC. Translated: CASSPLEGEQYF.

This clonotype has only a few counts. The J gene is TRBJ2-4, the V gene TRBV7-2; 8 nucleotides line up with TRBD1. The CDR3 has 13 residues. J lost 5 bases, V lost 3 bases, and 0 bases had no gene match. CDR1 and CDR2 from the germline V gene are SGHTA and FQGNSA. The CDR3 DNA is TGTGCCAGCAGCTTGGACAGGGAAAACATTCAGTACTTC. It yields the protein CASSLDRENIQYF. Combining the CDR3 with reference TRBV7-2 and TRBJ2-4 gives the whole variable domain GAGVSQSPSNKVTEKGKDVELRCDPISGHTALYWYRQSLGQGLEFLIYFQGNSAPDKSGLPSDRFSAERTGGSVSTLTIQRTQQEDSAVYLCASSLDRENIQYFGAGTRLSVL.

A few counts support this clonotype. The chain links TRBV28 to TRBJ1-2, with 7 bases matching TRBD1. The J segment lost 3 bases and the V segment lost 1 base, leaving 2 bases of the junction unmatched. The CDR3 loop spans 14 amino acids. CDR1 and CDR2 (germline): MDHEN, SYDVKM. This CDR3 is CASSLSGGYYGYTF. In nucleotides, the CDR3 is TGTGCCAGCAGTTTATCAGGGGGGTACTATGGCTACACCTTC.

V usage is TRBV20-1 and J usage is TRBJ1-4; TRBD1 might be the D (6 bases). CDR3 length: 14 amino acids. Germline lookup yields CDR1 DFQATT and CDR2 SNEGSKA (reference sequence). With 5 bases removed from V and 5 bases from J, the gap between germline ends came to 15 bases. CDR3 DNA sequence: TGCAGTGCTCTACCGGGACACGCAAATGAAAAACTGTTTTTT. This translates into CSALPGHANEKLFF.

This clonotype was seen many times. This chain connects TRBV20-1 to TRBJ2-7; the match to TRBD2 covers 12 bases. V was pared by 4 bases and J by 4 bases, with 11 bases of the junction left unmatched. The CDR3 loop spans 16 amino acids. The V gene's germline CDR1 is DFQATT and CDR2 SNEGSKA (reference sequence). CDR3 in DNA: TGCAGTGCTATCAATCTCCGACTAGCGGGGGAGTACGAGCAGTACTTC. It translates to CSAINLRLAGEYEQYF.

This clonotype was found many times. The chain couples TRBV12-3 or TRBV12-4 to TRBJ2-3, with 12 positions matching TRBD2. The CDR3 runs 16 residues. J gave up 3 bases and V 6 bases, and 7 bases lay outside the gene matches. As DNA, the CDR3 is TGTGCCAGCAGCAGTTCTAGCGGGAGGGGAACAGATACGCAGTATTTT. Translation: CASSSSSGRGTDTQYF.

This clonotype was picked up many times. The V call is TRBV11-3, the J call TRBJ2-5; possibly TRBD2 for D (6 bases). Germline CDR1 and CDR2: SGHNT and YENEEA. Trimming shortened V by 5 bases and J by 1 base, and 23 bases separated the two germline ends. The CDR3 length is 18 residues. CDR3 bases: TGTGCCAGCAGCCGGGGGAGGATTAGTAGGGCCCCCCAAGAGACCCAGTACTTC. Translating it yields CASSRGRISRAPQETQYF.

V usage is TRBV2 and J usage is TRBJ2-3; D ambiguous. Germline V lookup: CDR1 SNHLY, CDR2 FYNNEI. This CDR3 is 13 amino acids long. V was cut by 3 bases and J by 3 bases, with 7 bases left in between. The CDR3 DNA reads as TGTGCCAGCAGTGACGGTCGTACAGATACGCAGTATTTT. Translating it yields CASSDGRTDTQYF. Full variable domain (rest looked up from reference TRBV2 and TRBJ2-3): EPEVTQTPSHQVTQMGQEVILRCVPISNHLYFYWYRQILGQKVEFLVSFYNNEISEKSEIFDDQFSVERPDGSNFTLKIRSTKLEDSAMYFCASSDGRTDTQYFGPGTRLTVL.

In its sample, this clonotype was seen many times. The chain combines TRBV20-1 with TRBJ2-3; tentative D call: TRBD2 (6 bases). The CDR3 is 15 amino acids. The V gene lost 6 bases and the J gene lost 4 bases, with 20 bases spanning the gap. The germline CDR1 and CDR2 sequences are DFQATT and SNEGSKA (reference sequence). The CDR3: CSAVRIGSRSDTQYF. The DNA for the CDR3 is TGCAGTGCGGTCCGTATCGGGAGTAGATCAGATACGCAGTATTTT.

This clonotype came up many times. CDR3: CASSPRSRDTEAFF. In nucleotides, the CDR3 is TGTGCCAGCAGCCCCCGCTCACGGGACACTGAAGCTTTCTTT. The chain uses TRBV7-2 and TRBJ1-1; D gene uncertain. There are 14 residues in the CDR3. Germline V lookup: CDR1 SGHTA, CDR2 FQGNSA. Trimming left V 5 bases short and J 3 bases short, with 13 bases between.

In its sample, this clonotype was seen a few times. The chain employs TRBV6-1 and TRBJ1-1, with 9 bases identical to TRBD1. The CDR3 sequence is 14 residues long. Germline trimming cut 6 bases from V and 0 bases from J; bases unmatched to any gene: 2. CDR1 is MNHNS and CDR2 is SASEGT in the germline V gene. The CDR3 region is CASRGQGLNTEAFF. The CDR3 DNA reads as TGTGCCAGCAGGGGACAGGGTTTGAACACTGAAGCTTTCTTT.

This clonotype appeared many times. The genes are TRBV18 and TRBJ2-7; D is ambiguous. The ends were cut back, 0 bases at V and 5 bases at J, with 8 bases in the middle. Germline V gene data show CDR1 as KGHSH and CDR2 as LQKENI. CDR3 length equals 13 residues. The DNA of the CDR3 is TGTGCCAGCTCACCACCGGTGGGGAACGAGCAGTACTTC. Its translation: CASSPPVGNEQYF.

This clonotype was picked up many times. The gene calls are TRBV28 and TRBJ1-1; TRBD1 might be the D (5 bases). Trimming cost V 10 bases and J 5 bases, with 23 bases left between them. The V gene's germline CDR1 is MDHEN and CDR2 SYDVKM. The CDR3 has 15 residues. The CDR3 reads CATGPLSGLGTEAFF. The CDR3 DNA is TGTGCCACGGGGCCTCTCTCAGGGCTGGGGACTGAAGCTTTCTTT.

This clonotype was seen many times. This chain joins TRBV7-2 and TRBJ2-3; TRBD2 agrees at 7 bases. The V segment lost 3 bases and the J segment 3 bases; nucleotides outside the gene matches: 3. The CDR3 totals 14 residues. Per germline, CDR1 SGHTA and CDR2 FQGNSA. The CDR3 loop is CASSLGGRTDTQYF. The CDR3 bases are TGTGCCAGCAGCTTGGGCGGGAGAACAGATACGCAGTATTTT.

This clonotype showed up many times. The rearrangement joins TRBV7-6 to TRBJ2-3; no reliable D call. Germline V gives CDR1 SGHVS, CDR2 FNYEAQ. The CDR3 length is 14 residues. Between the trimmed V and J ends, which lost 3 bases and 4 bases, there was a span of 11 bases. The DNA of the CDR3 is TGTGCCAGCAGCTTGGTGGCGTGGTCAGATACGCAGTATTTT. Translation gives CASSLVAWSDTQYF.

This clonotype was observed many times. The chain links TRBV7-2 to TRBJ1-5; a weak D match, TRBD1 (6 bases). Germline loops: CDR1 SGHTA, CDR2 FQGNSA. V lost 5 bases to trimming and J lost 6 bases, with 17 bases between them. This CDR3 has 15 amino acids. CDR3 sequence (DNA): TGTGCCAGCAGCCCACAGGGCGGGGTGGCTCAGCCCCAGCATTTT. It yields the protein CASSPQGGVAQPQHF.

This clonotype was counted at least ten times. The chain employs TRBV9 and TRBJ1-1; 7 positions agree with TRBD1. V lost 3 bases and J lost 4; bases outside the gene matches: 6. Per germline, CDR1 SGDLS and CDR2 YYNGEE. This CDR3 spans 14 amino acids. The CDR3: CASSETGKLTEAFF. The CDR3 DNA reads TGTGCCAGCAGCGAGACAGGGAAGCTCACTGAAGCTTTCTTT.